The sequence of this T cell receptor beta chain was determined in a study of T cell responses to AZD1222 COVID-19 vaccine. General study findings and limits: Repertoire sampling was restricted to post-peak T cell response timepoints. Clonal diversity may have been underestimated, and the donors were mostly white British, with more females than males. Two AZD1222 doses significantly raised spike-specific TCR breadth and depth over controls. CD4 TCRs linked to vaccination spanned spike, dominating at 160-218 and 743-854.

Clones were read by immunoSEQ multiplex PCR, and TCRdb kept only the in-frame ones, dropping some. This table holds 110,000 or so clones, about 88% found once. The CDR3 runs to 13 residues. Germline CDR1 reads SGHNT; CDR2 reads YENEEA. Trimming took off 5 bases at V and 6 bases at J, with 13 bases between the two ends. About this clone itself: The antigen is unknown.

The chain has TRBV11-3 and TRBJ1-2; D not certain. The source of this sequence is an adult who received the AZD1222 COVID-19 vaccine. The specimen comprised peripheral blood, sampled 28 days after the second AZD1222 dose. The chain's CDR3 is CASSPMVRDGYTF. The CDR3 DNA reads TGTGCCAGCAGCCCCATGGTGAGGGATGGCTACACCTTC. Drawing the rest from reference TRBV11-3 and TRBJ1-2, the complete variable domain is EAGVVQSPRYKIIEKKQPVAFWCNPISGHNTLYWYLQNLGQGPELLIRYENEEAVDDSQLPKDRFSAERLKGVDSTLKIQPAELGDSAVYLCASSPMVRDGYTFGSGTRLTVV.